The entry that follows covers one T cell receptor beta chain sequence. The data were obtained in a study of cytomegalovirus exposure and HLA in healthy donors. Primers included in the PCR were 60 Vbeta and 13 Jbeta primers. TCRdb's table, derived via immunoSEQ multiplex PCR, lists solely in-frame clones and lacks some. The sample includes some 200,000 clones, roughly 68% of them seen just once. From germline, CDR1 is SGDLS and CDR2 YYNGEE. There are 16 residues in the CDR3. The V end was cut by 3 bases, the J end by 3 bases, with 15 bases between. The rearrangement links TRBV9 to TRBJ2-2; D is perhaps TRBD1 (5 bases). Sequenced input: PBMCs. The TCR sequence derives from a woman in her thirties in good health and CMV-seronegative. The CDR3 bases are TGTGCCAGCAGCGGGACACTTTTCGCGGACACCGGGGAGCTGTTTTTT. It is translated as CASSGTLFADTGELFF.